These 8 T cell receptor beta chains were sequenced from one sample in a study of early stage breast cancer tumors. The data were produced by immunoSEQ multiplex PCR, yet TCRdb's version contains in-frame clones alone and is incomplete. The sample includes tens of thousands of clones, 80% seen only once; the top ten take roughly 13%. Specimen: blood. These receptors all come from a person in their sixties or seventies with breast cancer.

CDR3 amino acids: CASSLRGGDNYGYTF. The DNA of the CDR3 is TGCGCCAGCAGCTTGAGAGGGGGGGACAACTATGGCTACACCTTC. V gene TRBV5-1 combines with J gene TRBJ1-2; D may be TRBD1 (6 bases). V lost 1 base to trimming and J lost 2 bases, with 12 bases between them. The CDR3 sequence is 15 residues long. From germline, CDR1 is SGHRS and CDR2 YFSETQ.

A few counts support this clone. The chain links TRBV5-5 to TRBJ1-1, with a weak D call TRBD1 (6 bases). V shed 4 bases and J shed 8 bases, with 15 bases lying between them. This CDR3 comprises 13 residues. The germline V gene encodes CDR1 SGHKS and CDR2 YYEKEE (reference sequence). As DNA, the CDR3 is TGTGCCAGCAGCACCCGACAGGTAATGGAAGCTTTCTTT. Protein: CASSTRQVMEAFF. Together with reference TRBV5-5 and TRBJ1-1, the CDR3 gives the full variable domain: DAGVTQSPTHLIKTRGQQVTLRCSPISGHKSVSWYQQVLGQGPQFIFQYYEKEERGRGNFPDRFSARQFPNYSSELNVNALLLGDSALYLCASSTRQVMEAFFGQGTRLTVV.

This chain joins TRBV7-2 and TRBJ2-7; a possible D gene is TRBD2 (6 bases). With 4 bases removed from V and 3 bases from J, the gap between germline ends came to 13 bases. The germline V gene encodes CDR1 SGHTA and CDR2 FQGNSA. This CDR3 comprises 14 residues. CDR3 nucleotide sequence: TGTGCCAGCAGCTCAAGCGGGCCCTACTACGAGCAGTACTTC. Its protein is CASSSSGPYYEQYF.

The DNA for the CDR3 is TGTGCCAGCAGCCAAGTTGGGTTAGGGGTTAACAATGAGCAGTTCTTC. Protein product: CASSQVGLGVNNEQFF. The rearrangement joins TRBV4-2 to TRBJ2-1; a weak D match, TRBD1 (5 bases). Looked up from germline, CDR1 is LGHNA and CDR2 is YNFKEQ. The CDR3 runs 16 residues. Trimming cost V 1 base and J 5 bases, with 15 bases left between them.

The V gene is TRBV18, the J gene TRBJ1-5; 7 nucleotides line up with TRBD1. J lost 3 bases, V lost 6 bases, and 11 bases had no gene match. The CDR3 length is 16 residues. Looked up from germline, CDR1 is KGHSH and CDR2 is LQKENI. CDR3 loop: CASSLSSGGDNQPQHF. The CDR3 coding sequence is TGTGCCAGCTCGCTATCCTCAGGGGGAGACAATCAGCCCCAGCATTTT.

This clone showed up just once. The DNA for the CDR3 is TGCGCCAGCAGCTTGGTTCAGGGACAGGGTTATGGCTACACCTTC. It specifies CASSLVQGQGYGYTF. This rearrangement joins TRBV5-1 to TRBJ1-2; 9 bases match TRBD1. Germline loops: CDR1 SGHRS, CDR2 YFSETQ. Trimming cost V 0 bases and J 5 bases; bases outside gene matches: 5. There are 15 residues in the CDR3.

V is TRBV11-3 and J is TRBJ2-5; D not resolved. The CDR3 runs 14 residues. The V gene lost 2 bases and the J gene lost 5 bases, with 12 bases spanning the gap. Germline V lookup: CDR1 SGHNT, CDR2 YENEEA. Here the CDR3 reads CASSLHYPAETQYF. In nucleotides, the CDR3 is TGTGCCAGCAGCTTACACTATCCCGCGGAGACCCAGTACTTC.

The chain couples TRBV7-9 to TRBJ2-1; 15 nucleotides align to TRBD2. Per germline, CDR1 SEHNR and CDR2 FQNEAQ (reference sequence). CDR3 length equals 19 residues. The V segment lost 5 bases and the J segment 8 bases; nucleotides outside the gene matches: 16. This CDR3 reads CASSPYVTGTSGRTYEQFF. CDR3 bases: TGTGCCAGCAGCCCGTACGTCACCGGGACTAGCGGGAGGACGTATGAGCAGTTCTTC.